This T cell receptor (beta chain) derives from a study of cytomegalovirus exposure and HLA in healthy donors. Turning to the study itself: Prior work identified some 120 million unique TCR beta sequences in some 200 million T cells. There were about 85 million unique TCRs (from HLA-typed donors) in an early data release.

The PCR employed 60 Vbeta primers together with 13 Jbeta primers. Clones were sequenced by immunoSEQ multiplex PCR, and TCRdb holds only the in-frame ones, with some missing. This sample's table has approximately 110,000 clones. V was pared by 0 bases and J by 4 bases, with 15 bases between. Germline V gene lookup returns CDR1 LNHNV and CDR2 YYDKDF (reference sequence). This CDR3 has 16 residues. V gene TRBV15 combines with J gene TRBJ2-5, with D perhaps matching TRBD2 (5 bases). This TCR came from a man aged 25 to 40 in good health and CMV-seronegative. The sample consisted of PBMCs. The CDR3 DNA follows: TGTGCCACCAGCAGAGACCCGACGTCCGAGGGAGAGACCCAGTACTTC. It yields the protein CATSRDPTSEGETQYF. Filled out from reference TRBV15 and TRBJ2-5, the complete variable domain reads DAMVIQNPRYQVTQFGKPVTLSCSQTLNHNVMYWYQQKSSQAPKLLFHYYDKDFNNEADTPDNFQSRRPNTSFCFLDIRSPGLGDTAMYLCATSRDPTSEGETQYFGPGTRLLVL.